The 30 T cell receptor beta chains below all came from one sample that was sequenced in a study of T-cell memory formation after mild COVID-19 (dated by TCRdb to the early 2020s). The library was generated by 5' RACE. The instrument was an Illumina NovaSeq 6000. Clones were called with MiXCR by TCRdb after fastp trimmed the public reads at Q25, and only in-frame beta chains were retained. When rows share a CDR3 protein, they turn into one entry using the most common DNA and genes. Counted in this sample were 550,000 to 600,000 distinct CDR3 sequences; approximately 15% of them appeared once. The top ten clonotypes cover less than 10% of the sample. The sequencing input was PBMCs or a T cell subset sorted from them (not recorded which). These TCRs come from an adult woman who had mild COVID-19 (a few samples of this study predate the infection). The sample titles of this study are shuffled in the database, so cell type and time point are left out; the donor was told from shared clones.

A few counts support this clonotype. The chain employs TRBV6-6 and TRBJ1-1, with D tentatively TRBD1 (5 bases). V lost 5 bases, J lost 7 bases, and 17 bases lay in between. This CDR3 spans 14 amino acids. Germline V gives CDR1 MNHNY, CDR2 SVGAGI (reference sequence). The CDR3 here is CASSKRSGPIEAFF. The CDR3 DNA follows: TGTGCCAGCAGTAAACGCTCGGGACCGATTGAAGCTTTCTTT.

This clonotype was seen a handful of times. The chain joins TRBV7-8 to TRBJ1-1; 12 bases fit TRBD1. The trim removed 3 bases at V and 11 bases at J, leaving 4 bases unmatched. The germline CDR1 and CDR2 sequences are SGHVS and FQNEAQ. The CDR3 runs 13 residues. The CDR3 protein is CASSFGTGGWAFF. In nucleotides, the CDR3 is TGTGCCAGCAGCTTCGGGACAGGGGGCTGGGCTTTCTTT.

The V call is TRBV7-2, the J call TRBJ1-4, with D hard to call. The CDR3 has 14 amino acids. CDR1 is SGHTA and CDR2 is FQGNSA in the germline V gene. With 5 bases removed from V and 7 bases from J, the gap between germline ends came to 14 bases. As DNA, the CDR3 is TGTGCCAGCAGCAGCCTCGGGAAGCCTGAAAAACTGTTTTTT. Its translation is CASSSLGKPEKLFF.

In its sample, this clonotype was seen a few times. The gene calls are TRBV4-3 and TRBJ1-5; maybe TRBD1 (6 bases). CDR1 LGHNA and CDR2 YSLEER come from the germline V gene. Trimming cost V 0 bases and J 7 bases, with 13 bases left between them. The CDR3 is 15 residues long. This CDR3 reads CASSQDPGARQPQHF. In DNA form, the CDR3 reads TGCGCCAGCAGCCAAGATCCGGGGGCTCGGCAGCCCCAGCATTTT.

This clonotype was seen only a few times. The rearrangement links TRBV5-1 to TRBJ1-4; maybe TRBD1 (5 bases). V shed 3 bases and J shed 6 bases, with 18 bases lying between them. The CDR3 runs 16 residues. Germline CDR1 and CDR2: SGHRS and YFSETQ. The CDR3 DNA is TGCGCCAGCAGCTGGGCAGGGATCGGGGCGGATGAAAAACTGTTTTTT. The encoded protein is CASSWAGIGADEKLFF.

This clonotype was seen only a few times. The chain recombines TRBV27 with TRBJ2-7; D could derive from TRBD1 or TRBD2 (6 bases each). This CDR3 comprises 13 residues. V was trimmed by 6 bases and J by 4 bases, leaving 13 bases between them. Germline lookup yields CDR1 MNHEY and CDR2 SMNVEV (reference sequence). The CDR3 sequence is CASSPEGEYEQYF. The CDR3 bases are TGTGCCAGCAGCCCGGAGGGGGAGTACGAGCAGTACTTC.

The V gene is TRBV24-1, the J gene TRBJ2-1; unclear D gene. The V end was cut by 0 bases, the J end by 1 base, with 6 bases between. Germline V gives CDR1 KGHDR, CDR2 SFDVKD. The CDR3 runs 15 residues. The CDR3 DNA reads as TGTGCCACCAGTGATTTGACAGTATCCTACAATGAGCAGTTCTTC. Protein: CATSDLTVSYNEQFF.

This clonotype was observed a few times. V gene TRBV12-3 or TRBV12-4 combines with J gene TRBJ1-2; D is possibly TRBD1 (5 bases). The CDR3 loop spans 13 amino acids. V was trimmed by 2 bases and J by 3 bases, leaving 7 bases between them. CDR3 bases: TGTGCCAGCAGTTTAAGGGGCCACTATGGCTACACCTTC. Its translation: CASSLRGHYGYTF.

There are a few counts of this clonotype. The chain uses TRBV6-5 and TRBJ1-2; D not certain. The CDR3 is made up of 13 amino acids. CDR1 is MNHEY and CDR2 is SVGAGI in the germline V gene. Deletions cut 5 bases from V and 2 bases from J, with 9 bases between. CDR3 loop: CASSLDQNYGYTF. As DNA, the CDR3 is TGTGCCAGCAGTCTGGACCAGAACTATGGCTACACCTTC.

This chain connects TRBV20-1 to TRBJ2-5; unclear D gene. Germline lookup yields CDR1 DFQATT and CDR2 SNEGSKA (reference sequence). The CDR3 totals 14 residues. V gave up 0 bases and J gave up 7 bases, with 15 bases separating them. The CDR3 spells CSARDGEALATQYF. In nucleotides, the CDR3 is TGCAGTGCTAGAGATGGGGAAGCATTGGCGACCCAGTACTTC.

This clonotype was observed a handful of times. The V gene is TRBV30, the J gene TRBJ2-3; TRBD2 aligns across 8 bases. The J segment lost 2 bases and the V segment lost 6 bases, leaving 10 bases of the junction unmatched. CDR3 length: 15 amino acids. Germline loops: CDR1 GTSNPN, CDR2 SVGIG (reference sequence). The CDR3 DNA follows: TGTGCCTGCCAATTGGCGGGAGGAATCACAGATACGCAGTATTTT. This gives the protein CACQLAGGITDTQYF.

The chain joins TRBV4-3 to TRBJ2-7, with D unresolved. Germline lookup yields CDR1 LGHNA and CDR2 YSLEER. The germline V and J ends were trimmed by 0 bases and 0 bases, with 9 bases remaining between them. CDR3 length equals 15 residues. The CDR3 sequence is CASSQEGWSSYEQYF. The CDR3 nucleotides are TGCGCCAGCAGCCAAGAGGGCTGGAGCTCCTACGAGCAGTACTTC.

CDR3 bases: TGTGCCGCACGGCCTGGATTCAATGAGCAGTTCTTC. It is translated as CAARPGFNEQFF. This chain connects TRBV2 to TRBJ2-1; D not resolved. The V end was cut by 11 bases, the J end by 6 bases, with 14 bases between. This CDR3 has 12 residues. Germline V gives CDR1 SNHLY, CDR2 FYNNEI. The variable domain in full, with the rest retrieved from reference TRBV2 and TRBJ2-1, is EPEVTQTPSHQVTQMGQEVILRCVPISNHLYFYWYRQILGQKVEFLVSFYNNEISEKSEIFDDQFSVERPDGSNFTLKIRSTKLEDSAMYFCAARPGFNEQFFGPGTRLTVL.

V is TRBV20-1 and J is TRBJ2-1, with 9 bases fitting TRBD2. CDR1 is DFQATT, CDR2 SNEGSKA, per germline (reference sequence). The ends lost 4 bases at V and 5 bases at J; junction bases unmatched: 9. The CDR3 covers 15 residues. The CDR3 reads CSAIPLAGFDNEQFF. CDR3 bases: TGCAGTGCTATACCACTAGCGGGTTTCGACAATGAGCAGTTCTTC.

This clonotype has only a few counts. Here the CDR3 reads CATSEQTSGRVGEQFF. CDR3 bases: TGTGCCACCAGTGAGCAGACTAGCGGGAGAGTGGGGGAGCAGTTCTTC. This chain joins TRBV24-1 and TRBJ2-1, with 12 positions matching TRBD2. From germline, CDR1 is KGHDR and CDR2 SFDVKD. V gave up 4 bases and J gave up 10 bases; unmatched junction bases: 10. The CDR3 has 16 residues.

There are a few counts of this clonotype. CDR3: CASFDRGEENYGYTF. The CDR3 bases are TGTGCCAGCTTCGACAGGGGGGAGGAAAACTATGGCTACACCTTC. This chain connects TRBV7-9 to TRBJ1-2, with 9 bases identical to TRBD1. The CDR3 sequence is 15 residues long. The V segment lost 8 bases and the J segment 2 bases; nucleotides outside the gene matches: 9. Germline assignment: CDR1 SEHNR and CDR2 FQNEAQ (reference sequence).

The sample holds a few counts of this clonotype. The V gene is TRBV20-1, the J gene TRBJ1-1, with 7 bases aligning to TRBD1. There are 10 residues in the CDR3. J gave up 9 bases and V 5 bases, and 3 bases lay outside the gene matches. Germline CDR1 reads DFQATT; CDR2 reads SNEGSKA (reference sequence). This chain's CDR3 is CSAVQGKAFF. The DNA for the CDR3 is TGCAGTGCTGTACAGGGGAAAGCTTTCTTT.

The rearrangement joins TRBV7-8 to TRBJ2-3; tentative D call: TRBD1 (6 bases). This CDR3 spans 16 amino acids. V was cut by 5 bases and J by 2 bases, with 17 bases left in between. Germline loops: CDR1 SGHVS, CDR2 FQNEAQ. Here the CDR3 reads CASSTEGDLYTDTQYF. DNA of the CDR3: TGTGCCAGCAGCACAGAGGGGGACCTTTACACAGATACGCAGTATTTT.

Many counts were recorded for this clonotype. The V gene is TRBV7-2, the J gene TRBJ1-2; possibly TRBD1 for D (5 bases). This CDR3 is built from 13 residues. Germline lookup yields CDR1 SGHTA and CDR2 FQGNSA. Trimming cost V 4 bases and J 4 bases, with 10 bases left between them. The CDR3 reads CASSSPGLYGYTF. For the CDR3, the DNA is TGTGCCAGCAGCTCACCGGGACTCTATGGCTACACCTTC.

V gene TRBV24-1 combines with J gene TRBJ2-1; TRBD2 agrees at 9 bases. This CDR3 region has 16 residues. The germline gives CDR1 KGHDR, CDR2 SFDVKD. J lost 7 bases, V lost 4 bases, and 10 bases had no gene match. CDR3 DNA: TGTGCCACCAGTGAAACGGGACTAGCAGGTGGTAATGAGCAGTTCTTC. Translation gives CATSETGLAGGNEQFF.

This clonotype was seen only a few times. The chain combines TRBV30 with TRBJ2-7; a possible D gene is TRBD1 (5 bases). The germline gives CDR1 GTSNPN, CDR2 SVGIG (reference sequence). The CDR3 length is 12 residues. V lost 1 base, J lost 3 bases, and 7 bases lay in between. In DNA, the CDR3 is TGTGCCTGGAGTGCGACAGTCTACGAGCAGTACTTC. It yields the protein CAWSATVYEQYF.

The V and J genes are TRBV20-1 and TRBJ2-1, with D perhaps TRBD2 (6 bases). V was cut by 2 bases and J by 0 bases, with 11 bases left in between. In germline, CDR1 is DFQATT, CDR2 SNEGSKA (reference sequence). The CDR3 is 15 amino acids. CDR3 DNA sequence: TGCAGTGCTAGACCCCGGGGGAGCTCCTACAATGAGCAGTTCTTC. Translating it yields CSARPRGSSYNEQFF.

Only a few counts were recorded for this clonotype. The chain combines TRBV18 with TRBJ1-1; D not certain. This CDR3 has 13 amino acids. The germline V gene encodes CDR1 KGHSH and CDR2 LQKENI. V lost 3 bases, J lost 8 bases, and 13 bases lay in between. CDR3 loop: CASSPRLGEEAFF. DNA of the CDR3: TGTGCCAGCTCACCCCGTCTAGGAGAAGAAGCTTTCTTT.

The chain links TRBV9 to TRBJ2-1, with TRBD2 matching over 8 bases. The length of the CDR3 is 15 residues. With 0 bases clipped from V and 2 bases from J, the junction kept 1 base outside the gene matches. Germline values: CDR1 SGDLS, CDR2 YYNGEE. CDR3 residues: CASSVDGGAYNEQFF. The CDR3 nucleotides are TGTGCCAGCAGCGTAGACGGGGGGGCCTACAATGAGCAGTTCTTC.

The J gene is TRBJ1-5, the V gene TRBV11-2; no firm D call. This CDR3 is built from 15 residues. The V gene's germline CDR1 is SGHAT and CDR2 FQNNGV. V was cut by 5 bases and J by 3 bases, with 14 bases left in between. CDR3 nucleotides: TGTGCCAGCAGCCGTGAAGGGCGGCCCAATCAGCCCCAGCATTTT. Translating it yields CASSREGRPNQPQHF.

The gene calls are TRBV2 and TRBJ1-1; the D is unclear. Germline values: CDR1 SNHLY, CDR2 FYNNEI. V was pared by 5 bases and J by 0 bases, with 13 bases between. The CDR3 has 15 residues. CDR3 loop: CASSQSDVLNTEAFF. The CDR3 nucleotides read TGTGCCAGCAGTCAATCGGACGTACTGAACACTGAAGCTTTCTTT.

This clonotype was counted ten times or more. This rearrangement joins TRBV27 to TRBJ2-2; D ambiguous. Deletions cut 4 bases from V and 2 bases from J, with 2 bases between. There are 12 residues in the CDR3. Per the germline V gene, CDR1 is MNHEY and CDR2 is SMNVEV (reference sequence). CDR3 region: CASSYNTGELFF. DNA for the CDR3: TGTGCCAGCAGTTACAACACCGGGGAGCTGTTTTTT.

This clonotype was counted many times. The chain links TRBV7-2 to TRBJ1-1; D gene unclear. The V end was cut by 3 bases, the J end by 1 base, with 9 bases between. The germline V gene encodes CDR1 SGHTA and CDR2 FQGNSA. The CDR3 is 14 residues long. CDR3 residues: CASSFPGENTEAFF. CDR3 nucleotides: TGTGCCAGCAGCTTTCCGGGAGAGAACACTGAAGCTTTCTTT.

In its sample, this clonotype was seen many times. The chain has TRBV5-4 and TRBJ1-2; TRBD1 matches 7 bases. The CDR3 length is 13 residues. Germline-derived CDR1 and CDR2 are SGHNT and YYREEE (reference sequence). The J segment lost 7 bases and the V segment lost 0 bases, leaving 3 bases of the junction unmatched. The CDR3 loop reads CASSLVGGGGYTF. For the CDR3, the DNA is TGTGCCAGCAGCTTGGTAGGGGGCGGTGGCTACACCTTC.

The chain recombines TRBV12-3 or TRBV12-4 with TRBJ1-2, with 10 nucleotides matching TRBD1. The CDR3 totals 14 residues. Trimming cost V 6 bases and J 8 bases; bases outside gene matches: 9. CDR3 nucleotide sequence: TGTGCCAGCAGGCAGCCGGGACAGGGGATGGGCTACACCTTC. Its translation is CASRQPGQGMGYTF.